The T cell receptor (beta chain) under discussion was sequenced for a study of human T cells and chemical hapten exposure. This clonotype came up a few times. Germline values: CDR1 DFQATT, CDR2 SNEGSKA (reference sequence). Trimming pared 3 bases from V and 6 bases from J, leaving 18 bases between. The CDR3 length is 15 residues. TCRdb ran MiXCR on the RACE reads and lists one entry per CDR3 protein. The sample holds some 180,000 distinct CDR3 sequences, around 25% seen once. Time point of the sample: patch test 3, about 24 weeks after DPC sensitization. The treatment: therapeutic diphenylcyclopropenone sensitization with weekly scalp DPC.

Specimen: whole blood, collected in connection with sensitization to the hapten diphenylcyclopropenone (DPC). This sequence was found in a woman aged 40 to 55 with alopecia areata. Some clones in this sample may be carry-over from other donors' samples. This sequence joins TRBV20-1 and TRBJ2-1; maybe TRBD2 (7 bases). The CDR3 reads CSASSVQGRANEQFF. The DNA of the CDR3 is TGCAGTGCTAGTTCCGTGCAGGGGAGGGCCAATGAGCAGTTCTTC.